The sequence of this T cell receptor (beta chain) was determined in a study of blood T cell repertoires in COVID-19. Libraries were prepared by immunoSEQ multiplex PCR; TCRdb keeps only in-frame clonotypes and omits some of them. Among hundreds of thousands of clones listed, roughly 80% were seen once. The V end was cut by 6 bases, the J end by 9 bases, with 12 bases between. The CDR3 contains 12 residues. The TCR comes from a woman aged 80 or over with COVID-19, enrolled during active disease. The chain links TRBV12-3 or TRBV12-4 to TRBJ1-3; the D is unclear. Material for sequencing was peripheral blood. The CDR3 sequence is CASSLLRGTIYF. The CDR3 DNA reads TGTGCCAGCAGCTTACTCCGGGGCACCATATATTTT.